This paragraph covers one TCR beta chain sequence. This sample stems from a study of identical twins. TCRdb re-derived calls from the 5' RACE reads in MiXCR, one entry per CDR3 protein. The sample has some 210,000 distinct CDR3 sequences; 15% to 20% are singletons. Germline V lookup: CDR1 SGDLS, CDR2 YYNGEE. The ends lost 4 bases at V and 4 bases at J; junction bases unmatched: 7. This CDR3 has 16 residues. The same specimen was also included in a second study, on T cells expressing NK-cell markers.

This TCR derives from a woman between 18 and 29 years old in good health. Sequences were obtained from CD8+ T cells sorted from blood. The chain carries TRBV9 and TRBJ2-3, with TRBD2 matching over 12 bases. The CDR3 DNA sequence: TGTGCCAGCAGCCCGAGGACTAGCGGGACCCCAGATACGCAGTATTTT. Translation: CASSPRTSGTPDTQYF.